This T cell receptor beta chain comes out of a study of shared clonotypes between healthy human individuals. Across the study: Donors were a couple of women and a few men aged 18 to 49.

Germline CDR1 is SNHLY and CDR2 is FYNNEI. The CDR3 has 20 amino acids. Deletions cut 4 bases from V and 1 base from J, with 27 bases between. Profiling relied on immunoSEQ multiplex PCR, and the TCRdb table lists in-frame clones only, not all of them. The sample contains over a million clones, about 96% of which appear only once. Researchers partitioned CD4+ cells into CD45RA+ naive and CD45RA-negative memory subsets. The sequence derives from a young man in good health. Sequencing was done on a sample of naive CD4+ T cells sorted from blood. Sample subset: CD45RA+ positively selected. J is TRBJ2-3 and V is TRBV2, with D possibly matching TRBD2 (7 bases). As DNA, the CDR3 is TGTGCCAGCAGTGTAGGGGGATTTCCGGGACTAAAAATCCGCACAGATACGCAGTATTTT. It is translated as CASSVGGFPGLKIRTDTQYF.